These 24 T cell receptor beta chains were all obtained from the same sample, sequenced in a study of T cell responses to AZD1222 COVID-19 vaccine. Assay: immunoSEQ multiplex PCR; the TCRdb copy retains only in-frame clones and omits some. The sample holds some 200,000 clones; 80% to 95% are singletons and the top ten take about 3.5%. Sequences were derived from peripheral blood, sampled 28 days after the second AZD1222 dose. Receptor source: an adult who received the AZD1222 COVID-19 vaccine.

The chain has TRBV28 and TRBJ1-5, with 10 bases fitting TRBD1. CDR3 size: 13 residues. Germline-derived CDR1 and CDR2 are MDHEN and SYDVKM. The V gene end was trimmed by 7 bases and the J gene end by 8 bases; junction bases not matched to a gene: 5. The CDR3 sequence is CASTDRGPEPQHF. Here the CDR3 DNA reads TGTGCCAGCACTGACAGGGGGCCGGAGCCCCAGCATTTT.

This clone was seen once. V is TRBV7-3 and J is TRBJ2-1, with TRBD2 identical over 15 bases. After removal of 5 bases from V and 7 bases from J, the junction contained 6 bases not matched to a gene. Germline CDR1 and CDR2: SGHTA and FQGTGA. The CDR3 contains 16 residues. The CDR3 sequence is CASSARGTSGRNEQFF. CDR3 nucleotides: TGTGCCAGCAGCGCTAGAGGGACTAGCGGGAGGAATGAGCAGTTCTTC.

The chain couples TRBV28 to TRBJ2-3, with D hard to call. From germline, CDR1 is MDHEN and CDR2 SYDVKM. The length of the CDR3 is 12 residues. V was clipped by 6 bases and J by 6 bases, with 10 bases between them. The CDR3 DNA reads TGTGCCAGCAGCCTTCTCTGGGATACGCAGTATTTT. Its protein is CASSLLWDTQYF.

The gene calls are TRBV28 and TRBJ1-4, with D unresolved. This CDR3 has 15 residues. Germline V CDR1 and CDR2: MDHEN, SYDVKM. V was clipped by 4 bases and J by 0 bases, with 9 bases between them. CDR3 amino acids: CASSSPGATNEKLFF. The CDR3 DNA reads TGTGCCAGCAGTTCCCCCGGTGCAACTAATGAAAAACTGTTTTTT.

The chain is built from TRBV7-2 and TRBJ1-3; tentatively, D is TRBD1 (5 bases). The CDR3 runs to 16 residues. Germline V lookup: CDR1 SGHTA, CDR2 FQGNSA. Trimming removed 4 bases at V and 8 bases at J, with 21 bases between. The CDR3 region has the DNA TGTGCCAGCAGCTCTAATCGGGGGGGAACCGGGGACACCATATATTTT. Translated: CASSSNRGGTGDTIYF.

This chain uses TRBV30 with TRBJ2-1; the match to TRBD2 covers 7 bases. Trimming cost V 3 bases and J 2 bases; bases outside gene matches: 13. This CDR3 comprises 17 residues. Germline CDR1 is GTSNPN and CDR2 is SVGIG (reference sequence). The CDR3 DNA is TGTGCCTGGAGACGGTCGGTTCGGCTAGCGGCCTACAATGAGCAGTTCTTC. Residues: CAWRRSVRLAAYNEQFF.

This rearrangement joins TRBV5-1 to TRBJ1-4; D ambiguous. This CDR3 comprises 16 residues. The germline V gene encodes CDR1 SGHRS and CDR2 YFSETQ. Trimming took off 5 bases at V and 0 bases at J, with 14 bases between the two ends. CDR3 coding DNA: TGCGCCAGCAGATCGGGCAGCTCCACAACTAATGAAAAACTGTTTTTT. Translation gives CASRSGSSTTNEKLFF.

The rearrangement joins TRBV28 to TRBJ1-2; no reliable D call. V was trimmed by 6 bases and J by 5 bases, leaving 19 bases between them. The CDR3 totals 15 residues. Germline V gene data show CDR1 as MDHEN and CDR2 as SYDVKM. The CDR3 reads CASSPAYGSGYGYTF. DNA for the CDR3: TGTGCCAGCAGCCCCGCTTACGGGTCGGGGTATGGCTACACCTTC.

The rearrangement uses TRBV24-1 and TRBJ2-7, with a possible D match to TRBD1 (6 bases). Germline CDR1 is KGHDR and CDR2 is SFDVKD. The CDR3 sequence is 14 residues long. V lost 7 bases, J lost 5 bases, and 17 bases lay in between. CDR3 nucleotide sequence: TGTGCCACCAGCGCCCGGGACATTATCGACGAGCAGTACTTC. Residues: CATSARDIIDEQYF.

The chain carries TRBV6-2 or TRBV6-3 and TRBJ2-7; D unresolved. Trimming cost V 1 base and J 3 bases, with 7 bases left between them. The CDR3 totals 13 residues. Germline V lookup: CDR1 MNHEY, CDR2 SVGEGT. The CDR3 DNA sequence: TGTGCCAGCAGTTACTTTCAGGACTACGAGCAGTACTTC. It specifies CASSYFQDYEQYF.

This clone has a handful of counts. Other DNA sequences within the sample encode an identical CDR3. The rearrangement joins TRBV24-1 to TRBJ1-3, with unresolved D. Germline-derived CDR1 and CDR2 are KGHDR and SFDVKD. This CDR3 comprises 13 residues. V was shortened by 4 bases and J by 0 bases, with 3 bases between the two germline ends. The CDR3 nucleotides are TGTGCCACCAGTGACCTCTCTGGAAACACCATATATTTT. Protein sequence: CATSDLSGNTIYF.

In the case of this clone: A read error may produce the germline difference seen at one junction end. CDR3 DNA sequence: TGTGCTAGCAGCTTTGCTCCGGGACAGGGAAGGGGAGCAGCCTACAATGAGCAGTTCTTC. As protein: CASSFAPGQGRGAAYNEQFF. J is TRBJ2-1 and V is TRBV7-7, with 9 bases identical to TRBD1. Germline-derived CDR1 and CDR2 are SSHAT and FNYEAQ (reference sequence). This CDR3 is built from 20 residues. Full variable domain (missing parts from reference TRBV7-7 and TRBJ2-1): GAGVSQSPRYKVTKRGQDVTLRCDPISSHATLYWYQQALGQGPEFLTYFNYEAQPDKSGLPSDRFSAERPEGSISTLTIQRTEQRDSAMYRCASSFAPGQGRGAAYNEQFFGPGTRLTVL.

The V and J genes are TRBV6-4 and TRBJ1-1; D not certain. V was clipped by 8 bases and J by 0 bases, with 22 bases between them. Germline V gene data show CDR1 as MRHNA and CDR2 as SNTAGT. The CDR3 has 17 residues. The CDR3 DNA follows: TGTGCCAGCCCCAGCACTTTCCGGAGGCCGGTGAACACTGAAGCTTTCTTT. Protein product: CASPSTFRRPVNTEAFF.

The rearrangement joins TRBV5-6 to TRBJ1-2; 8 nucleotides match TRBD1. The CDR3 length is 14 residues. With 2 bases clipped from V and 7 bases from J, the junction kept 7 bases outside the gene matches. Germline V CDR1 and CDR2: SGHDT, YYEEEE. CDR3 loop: CASSLRQGKSGYTF. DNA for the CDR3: TGTGCCAGCAGCTTAAGACAGGGGAAGAGTGGCTACACCTTC.

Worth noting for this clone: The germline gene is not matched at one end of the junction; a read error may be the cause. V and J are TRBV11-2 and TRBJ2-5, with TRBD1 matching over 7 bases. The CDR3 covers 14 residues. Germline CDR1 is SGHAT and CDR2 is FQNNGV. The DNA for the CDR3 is TGTGCCAGCAGCTTAGAGCCTTACAGGGGCATCCCCCACTTC. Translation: CASSLEPYRGIPHF.

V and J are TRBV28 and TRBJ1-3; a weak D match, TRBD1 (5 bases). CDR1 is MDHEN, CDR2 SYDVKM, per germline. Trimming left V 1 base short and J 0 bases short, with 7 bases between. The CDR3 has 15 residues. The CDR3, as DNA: TGTGCCAGCAGTTTATCAGGGTACTCTGGAAACACCATATATTTT. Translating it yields CASSLSGYSGNTIYF.

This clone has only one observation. CDR3 nucleotides: TGCGCCAGCAGCCAACGGGAGGGGGCGGCAGAGACCCAGTACTTC. Its protein product is CASSQREGAAETQYF. The chain recombines TRBV4-1 with TRBJ2-5; D is perhaps TRBD2 (8 bases). Trimming shortened V by 2 bases and J by 4 bases, and 14 bases separated the two germline ends. CDR3 length: 15 residues. CDR1 is MGHRA and CDR2 is YSYEKL in the germline V gene.

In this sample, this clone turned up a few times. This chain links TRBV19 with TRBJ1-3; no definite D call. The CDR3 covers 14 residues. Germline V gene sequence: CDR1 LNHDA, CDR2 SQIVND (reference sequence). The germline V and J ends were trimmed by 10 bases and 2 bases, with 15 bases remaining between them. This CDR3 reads CATDVDGAGNTIYF. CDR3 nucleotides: TGTGCCACCGACGTAGACGGAGCTGGAAACACCATATATTTT.

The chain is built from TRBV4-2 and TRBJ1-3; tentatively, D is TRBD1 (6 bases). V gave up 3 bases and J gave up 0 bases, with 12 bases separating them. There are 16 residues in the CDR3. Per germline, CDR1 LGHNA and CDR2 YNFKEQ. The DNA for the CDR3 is TGTGCCAGCAGCCAGGGTACAGGGAACTCTGGAAACACCATATATTTT. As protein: CASSQGTGNSGNTIYF.

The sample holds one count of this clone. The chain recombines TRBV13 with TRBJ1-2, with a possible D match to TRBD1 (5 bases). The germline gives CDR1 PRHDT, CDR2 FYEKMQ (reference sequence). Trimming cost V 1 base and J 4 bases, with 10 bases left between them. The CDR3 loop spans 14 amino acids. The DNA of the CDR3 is TGTGCCAGCAGCTTAGCCCGCGGGGGCTATGGCTACACCTTC. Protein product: CASSLARGGYGYTF.

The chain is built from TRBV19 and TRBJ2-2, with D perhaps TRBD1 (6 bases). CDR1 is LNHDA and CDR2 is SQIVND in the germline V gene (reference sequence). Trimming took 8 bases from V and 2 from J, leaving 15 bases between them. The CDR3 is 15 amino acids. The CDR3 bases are TGTGCCAGTGGATCGACAGGACCTAACACCGGGGAGCTGTTTTTT. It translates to CASGSTGPNTGELFF.

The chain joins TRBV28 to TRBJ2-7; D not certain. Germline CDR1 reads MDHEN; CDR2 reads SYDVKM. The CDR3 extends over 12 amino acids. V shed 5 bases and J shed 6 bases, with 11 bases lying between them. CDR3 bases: TGTGCCAGCAGTACAACCCGACGCGAGCAGTACTTC. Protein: CASSTTRREQYF. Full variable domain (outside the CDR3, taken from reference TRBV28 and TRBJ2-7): DVKVTQSSRYLVKRTGEKVFLECVQDMDHENMFWYRQDPGLGLRLIYFSYDVKMKEKGDIPEGYSVSREKKERFSLILESASTNQTSMYLCASSTTRREQYFGPGTRLTVT.

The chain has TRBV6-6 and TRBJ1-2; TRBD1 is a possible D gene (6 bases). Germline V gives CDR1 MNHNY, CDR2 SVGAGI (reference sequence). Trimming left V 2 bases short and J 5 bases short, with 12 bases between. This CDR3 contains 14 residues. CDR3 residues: CASSYIRGLYGYTF. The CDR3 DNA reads TGTGCCAGCAGTTACATCAGGGGCCTGTATGGCTACACCTTC.

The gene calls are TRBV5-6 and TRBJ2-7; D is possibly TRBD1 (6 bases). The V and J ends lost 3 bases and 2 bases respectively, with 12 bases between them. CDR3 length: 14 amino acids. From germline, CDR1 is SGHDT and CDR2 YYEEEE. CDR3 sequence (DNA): TGTGCCAGCAGCTCCCTGGACAGACCCTACGAGCAGTACTTC. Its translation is CASSSLDRPYEQYF.